This passage covers 16 T cell receptor beta chains from one sample sequenced in a study of T-cell reconstitution after alpha-beta-depleted transplantation in children. For TCRbeta, the library was prepared with unique molecular identifiers. TCRdb re-called the PCR reads with MiXCR, one entry per CDR3 protein. The repertoire holds about a million distinct CDR3 sequences, with about 29% as singletons. Here the sequenced sample was PBMCs, mostly from graft donor cells, taken 360 days after TCRalphabeta/CD19-depleted stem cell transplant. Receptors were obtained from a boy in the first two years of life who had a stem cell transplant for SCID, so the T cells may come from the graft donor.

There are a few counts of this clonotype. This sequence joins TRBV2 and TRBJ2-6; D perhaps matches TRBD1 (6 bases). Germline CDR1 and CDR2: SNHLY and FYNNEI. The CDR3 is 15 residues long. Trimming stripped 6 bases from V and 8 bases from J, with 17 bases between. The CDR3 sequence: CASRPTQGRSNVLTF. The CDR3 nucleotides read TGTGCCAGCAGGCCCACACAGGGTCGATCCAACGTCCTGACTTTC.

This clonotype has just a few counts. This sequence joins TRBV12-3 or TRBV12-4 and TRBJ1-1; D is unclear. The germline V and J ends were trimmed by 7 bases and 7 bases, with 19 bases remaining between them. The CDR3 contains 14 residues. CDR3 DNA: TGTGCCAGCATATTCCGGGCCCCACCAGTTGAAGCTTTCTTT. Translated: CASIFRAPPVEAFF.

The V and J genes are TRBV4-1 and TRBJ2-2; D is perhaps TRBD1 (5 bases). The V end was cut by 1 base, the J end by 7 bases, with 13 bases between. This CDR3 has 15 amino acids. Germline V gives CDR1 MGHRA, CDR2 YSYEKL. The CDR3 region is CASSQVSSGNGELFF. The CDR3 DNA reads as TGCGCCAGCAGCCAAGTCTCGTCAGGGAACGGGGAGCTGTTTTTT.

V usage is TRBV28 and J usage is TRBJ2-7; 9 bases are a match to TRBD1. After removal of 7 bases from V and 3 bases from J, the junction contained 10 bases not matched to a gene. Germline values: CDR1 MDHEN, CDR2 SYDVKM. The CDR3 is 15 residues long. For the CDR3, the DNA is TGTGCCAGCACTAGAGGGGGGACAGGGATCTACGAGCAGTACTTC. Translation gives CASTRGGTGIYEQYF.

The chain uses TRBV30 and TRBJ2-3; D is uncertain. Germline V CDR1 and CDR2: GTSNPN, SVGIG (reference sequence). The CDR3 contains 14 residues. The V gene lost 2 bases and the J gene lost 0 bases, with 9 bases spanning the gap. The CDR3 bases are TGTGCCTGGAGTCTGGGGTCTAGCACAGATACGCAGTATTTT. Protein product: CAWSLGSSTDTQYF.

The chain has TRBV4-3 and TRBJ2-3; D is unclear. Trimming removed 6 bases from V and 2 bases from J, with 18 bases in between. Germline V gene lookup returns CDR1 LGHNA and CDR2 YSLEER. CDR3 length: 16 residues. Written as DNA, the CDR3 is TGCGCCAGCAGTCAAAGATGGGCCAGTGCCACAGATACGCAGTATTTT. Its translation is CASSQRWASATDTQYF.

This clonotype was observed many times. The chain combines TRBV10-3 with TRBJ2-4, with D perhaps matching TRBD1 (5 bases). Germline assignment: CDR1 ENHRY and CDR2 SYGVKD. This CDR3 spans 13 amino acids. Trimming cost V 8 bases and J 5 bases, with 13 bases left between them. The CDR3: CAIGRGNENIQYF. The DNA for the CDR3 is TGTGCCATCGGAAGGGGTAACGAAAACATTCAGTACTTC.

V is TRBV12-3 or TRBV12-4 and J is TRBJ2-1; D is undetermined. V was shortened by 2 bases and J by 10 bases, with 9 bases between the two germline ends. CDR3 length equals 12 residues. The CDR3 here is CASSLSIGEQFF. DNA of the CDR3: TGTGCCAGCAGTTTATCCATAGGGGAGCAGTTCTTC.

This clonotype was detected a few times. The chain couples TRBV30 to TRBJ2-1, with unresolved D. V dropped 2 bases and J dropped 0 bases, with 8 bases sitting between them. CDR3 length: 14 residues. Germline values: CDR1 GTSNPN, CDR2 SVGIG (reference sequence). The CDR3 nucleotides are TGTGCCTGGAGTAGCAGGAGCTCCTACAATGAGCAGTTCTTC. Protein: CAWSSRSSYNEQFF.

Notes on this clonotype: Possible read error: a much larger clone is one base away. This chain uses TRBV29-1 with TRBJ2-1; 10 bases are shared with TRBD1. CDR3 length equals 13 residues. Germline CDR1 SQVTM, CDR2 ANQGSEA. CDR3 loop: CSVEGQGNKEHFF. The CDR3 bases are TGCAGCGTGGAGGGACAGGGGAATAAGGAGCATTTCTTC.

This clonotype has a handful of counts. The chain employs TRBV12-3 or TRBV12-4 and TRBJ1-1; 7 bases match TRBD1. The CDR3 sequence is 16 residues long. Trimming took 5 bases from V and 6 from J; bases not matched to a gene: 15. In nucleotides, the CDR3 is TGTGCCAGCAGTACGCCTCGCGACAGGGTGGTTGCTGAAGCTTTCTTT. This sequence encodes CASSTPRDRVVAEAFF.

The gene calls are TRBV4-1 and TRBJ2-1; no reliable D call. Deletions cut 0 bases from V and 10 bases from J, with 10 bases between. Per germline, CDR1 MGHRA and CDR2 YSYEKL. The CDR3 spans 13 residues. The CDR3 sequence: CASSQDFPREQFF. The DNA of the CDR3 is TGCGCCAGCAGCCAAGATTTCCCCAGGGAGCAGTTCTTC.

This clonotype was seen a handful of times. The J gene is TRBJ2-2, the V gene TRBV3-1; weak D call: TRBD1 (5 bases). With 1 base removed from V and 2 bases from J, the gap between germline ends came to 8 bases. The CDR3 is 15 amino acids. CDR1 is LGHDT and CDR2 is YNNKEL in the germline V gene (reference sequence). CDR3: CASSQGQGNTGELFF. The CDR3 nucleotides read TGTGCCAGCAGCCAAGGGCAGGGAAACACCGGGGAGCTGTTTTTT.

This chain links TRBV24-1 with TRBJ1-2; weak D call: TRBD1 (5 bases). V shed 2 bases and J shed 5 bases, with 14 bases lying between them. The CDR3 covers 15 residues. Germline CDR1 and CDR2: KGHDR and SFDVKD. The CDR3 reads CATSDSGQGSYGYTF. As DNA, the CDR3 is TGTGCCACCAGTGATTCCGGACAAGGCTCGTATGGCTACACCTTC.

The chain joins TRBV7-6 to TRBJ2-7; no definite D call. V was trimmed by 5 bases and J by 2 bases, leaving 10 bases between them. The germline V gene has CDR1 SGHVS and CDR2 FNYEAQ. There are 13 residues in the CDR3. The CDR3 region has the DNA TGTGCCAGCAGCCGATCCGCTACCTACGAGCAGTACTTC. It specifies CASSRSATYEQYF. The full variable domain, with the rest looked up from reference TRBV7-6 and TRBJ2-7, is GAGVSQSPRYKVTKRGQDVALRCDPISGHVSLYWYRQALGQGPEFLTYFNYEAQQDKSGLPNDRFSAERPEGSISTLTIQRTEQRDSAMYRCASSRSATYEQYFGPGTRLTVT.

The gene calls are TRBV28 and TRBJ2-3, with D possibly being TRBD2 (6 bases). CDR1 is MDHEN, CDR2 SYDVKM, per germline. This CDR3 spans 14 amino acids. V lost 3 bases, J lost 5 bases, and 12 bases lay in between. The DNA of the CDR3 is TGTGCCAGCAGTTTTTGGAGGGCGGGAGATACGCAGTATTTT. This translates into CASSFWRAGDTQYF.